This T cell receptor (beta chain) was obtained from a study of HIV-infected children after antiretroviral therapy interruption. Study in general: Interruption-arm samples span weeks 0, 12, interruption end (24 or 48), and about 3 years post-study.

Unique molecular identifiers were included in an RNA-based 3' RACE TCR library. Using its own MiXCR run on the 3' RACE reads, TCRdb lists one record per CDR3 protein. The table includes about 89,000 distinct CDR3 sequences, about 7% detected once. Treatment in this sample: PENTA 11 planned treatment interruption arm or continuous ART arm. At least 24 weeks of at least three-drug ART, in children 2 to 15 years. At least 5 million viable PBMCs were required per cryopreserved sample. From thawed PBMCs, naive CD4+ CD45RA+ CD45RO- T cells were sorted. The CDR3 covers 16 residues. The V gene's germline CDR1 is SGHRS and CDR2 YFSETQ. V was pared by 4 bases and J by 1 base, with 6 bases of the junction left unmatched.

The V gene is TRBV5-1, the J gene TRBJ2-2; TRBD1 aligns across 8 bases. This sequence originates from a pool of human donors with HIV. The material was CD45RA+ CD4+ T cells from PBMCs, pooled from several time points, obtained from a donor given antiretroviral therapy, either interrupted or continuous. Subset described: naive CD4+ CD45RA+ CD45RO- T cells. This CDR3 reads CASSIQGAMNTGELFF. The CDR3 nucleotides are TGCGCCAGCAGCATCCAGGGGGCCATGAACACCGGGGAGCTGTTTTTT.